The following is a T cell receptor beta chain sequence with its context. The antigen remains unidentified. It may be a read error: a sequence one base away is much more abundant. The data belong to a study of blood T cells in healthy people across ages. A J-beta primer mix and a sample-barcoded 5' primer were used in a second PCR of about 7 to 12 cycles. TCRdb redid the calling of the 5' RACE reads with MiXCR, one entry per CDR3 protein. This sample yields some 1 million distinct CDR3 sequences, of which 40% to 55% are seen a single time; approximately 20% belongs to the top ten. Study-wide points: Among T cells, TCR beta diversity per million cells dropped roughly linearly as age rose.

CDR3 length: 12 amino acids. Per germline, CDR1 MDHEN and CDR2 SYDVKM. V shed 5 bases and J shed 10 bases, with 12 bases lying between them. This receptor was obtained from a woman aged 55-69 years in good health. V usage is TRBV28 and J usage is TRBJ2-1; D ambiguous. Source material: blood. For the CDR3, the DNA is TGTGCCAGCAGTGATACCGCCGACGAGCAGTTCTTC. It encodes CASSDTADEQFF.